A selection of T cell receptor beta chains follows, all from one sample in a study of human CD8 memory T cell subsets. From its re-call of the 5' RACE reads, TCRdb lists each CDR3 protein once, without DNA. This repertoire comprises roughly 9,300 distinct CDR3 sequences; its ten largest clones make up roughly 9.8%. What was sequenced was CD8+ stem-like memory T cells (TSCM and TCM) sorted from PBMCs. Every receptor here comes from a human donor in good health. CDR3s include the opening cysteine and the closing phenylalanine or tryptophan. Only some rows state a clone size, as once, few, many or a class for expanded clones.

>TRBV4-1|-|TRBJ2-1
CASSPSGQAVTNEQFF
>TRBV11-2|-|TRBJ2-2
CASSFGGSVGPGELFF
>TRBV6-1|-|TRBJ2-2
CASYFEEAGELFF
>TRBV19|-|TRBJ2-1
CASSIGAAGGPTDEQFF
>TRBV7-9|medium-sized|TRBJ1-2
CASSFSALRYGYTF
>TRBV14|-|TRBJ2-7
CASSQLSEQYF
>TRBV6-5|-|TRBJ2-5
CASSYSWWQKQTQYF
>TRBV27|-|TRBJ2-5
CASSLFGRVGPQETQYF
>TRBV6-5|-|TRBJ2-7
CASSQGRYEQYF
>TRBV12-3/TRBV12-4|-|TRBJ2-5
CASSLAGGPFGGTQYF
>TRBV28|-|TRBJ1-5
CASSSDRVGGQPQHF
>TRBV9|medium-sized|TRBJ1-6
CASSVGPPQIDSPLHF
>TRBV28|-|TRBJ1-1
CASRLWNTEAFF
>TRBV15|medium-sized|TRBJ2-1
CATSRAAGGPTYNEQFF
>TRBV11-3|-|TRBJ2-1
CASSHPLANEQFF
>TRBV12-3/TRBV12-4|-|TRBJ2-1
CASTPPPRDFYNEQFF
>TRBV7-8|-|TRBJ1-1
CASSQGILNTEAFF